These 10 T cell receptor beta chains were sequenced from one sample in a study of T cell changes during pregnancy in multiple sclerosis. Sequencing used immunoSEQ multiplex PCR; TCRdb keeps in-frame clones, though not all of them. Here the sample spans about 68,000 clones, 91% being singletons. This sample comprised peripheral blood, obtained in the second trimester of pregnancy. These receptors were obtained from a female donor with multiple sclerosis, enrolled in a pregnancy study.

The V gene is TRBV19, the J gene TRBJ2-3; D uncertain. CDR1 and CDR2 from the germline V gene are LNHDA and SQIVND (reference sequence). Trimming left V 7 bases short and J 8 bases short, with 13 bases between. This CDR3 has 12 amino acids. The CDR3 loop reads CASNSLRGTQYF. The CDR3 DNA reads as TGTGCCAGTAACTCCCTACGTGGTACGCAGTATTTT.

The chain combines TRBV27 with TRBJ1-2, with TRBD1 matching 7 bases. The V segment lost 3 bases and the J segment 4 bases; nucleotides outside the gene matches: 5. The germline V gene has CDR1 MNHEY and CDR2 SMNVEV (reference sequence). This CDR3 is built from 14 residues. CDR3 nucleotide sequence: TGTGCCAGCAGTTTGGGACAGAGGGGCTATGGCTACACCTTC. Amino acid sequence: CASSLGQRGYGYTF.

The chain links TRBV27 to TRBJ1-5; D might be TRBD1 (5 bases). Deletions cut 1 base from V and 7 bases from J, with 17 bases between. Looked up from germline, CDR1 is MNHEY and CDR2 is SMNVEV (reference sequence). The CDR3 is 16 amino acids. The CDR3 DNA is TGTGCCAGCAGTTTATATCGCCCCGGGGGGGAACAGCCCCAGCATTTT. This gives the protein CASSLYRPGGEQPQHF.

This sequence joins TRBV7-9 and TRBJ1-1, with 12 bases aligning to TRBD1. Germline CDR1 SEHNR, CDR2 FQNEAQ (reference sequence). V shed 5 bases, J shed 10 bases, and the junction held 8 bases outside the gene matches. This CDR3 spans 14 amino acids. The CDR3 here is CASSHTGQGAGAFF. The CDR3 nucleotides read TGTGCCAGCAGCCACACGGGACAGGGGGCAGGAGCTTTCTTT.

This chain uses TRBV2 with TRBJ1-1; TRBD1 agrees at 9 bases. Germline V gene lookup returns CDR1 SNHLY and CDR2 FYNNEI. J was trimmed by 0 bases and V by 3 bases; bases with no gene match: 11. CDR3 size: 18 residues. The CDR3 spells CASSDWWDRVNMNTEAFF. CDR3 DNA: TGTGCCAGCAGTGATTGGTGGGACAGGGTGAACATGAACACTGAAGCTTTCTTT.

The chain joins TRBV4-3 to TRBJ2-3; D remains ambiguous. The V gene's germline CDR1 is LGHNA and CDR2 YSLEER. The V end lost 3 bases, the J end lost 3 bases, and 7 bases lay between the germline ends. The CDR3 is 13 residues long. CDR3 bases: TGCGCCAGCAGCCAGGCCGGGACAGATACGCAGTATTTT. Protein sequence: CASSQAGTDTQYF.

This clone was picked up one time. The chain joins TRBV2 to TRBJ1-1; D is possibly TRBD1 (5 bases). CDR1 and CDR2 from the germline V gene are SNHLY and FYNNEI. The CDR3 runs 14 residues. V was cut by 6 bases and J by 0 bases, with 11 bases left in between. In nucleotides, the CDR3 is TGTGCCAGCAGGGTGACAGCTGTGAACACTGAAGCTTTCTTT. This sequence encodes CASRVTAVNTEAFF.

The chain links TRBV5-5 to TRBJ2-3, with D perhaps matching TRBD2 (5 bases). Trimming left V 3 bases short and J 5 bases short, with 13 bases between. There are 14 residues in the CDR3. CDR1 is SGHKS and CDR2 is YYEKEE in the germline V gene (reference sequence). The DNA of the CDR3 is TGTGCCAGCAGCTCAGGACCGGGGTTAGATACGCAGTATTTT. It yields the protein CASSSGPGLDTQYF.

This chain links TRBV6-5 with TRBJ2-3; 10 positions match TRBD1. CDR1 and CDR2 (germline): MNHEY, SVGAGI. With 6 bases clipped from V and 6 bases from J, the junction kept 6 bases outside the gene matches. This CDR3 has 14 residues. The CDR3 bases are TGTGCCAGCAGGAGGGACAGGGGAGGGGATACGCAGTATTTT. Its protein is CASRRDRGGDTQYF.

The V gene is TRBV6-6, the J gene TRBJ2-1; a possible D gene is TRBD2 (7 bases). CDR3 length equals 14 residues. With 2 bases removed from V and 10 bases from J, the gap between germline ends came to 15 bases. CDR1 is MNHNY and CDR2 is SVGAGI in the germline V gene (reference sequence). CDR3 residues: CASSYGGAREEQFF. The CDR3 DNA reads TGTGCCAGCAGTTACGGGGGGGCCCGCGAGGAGCAGTTCTTC.